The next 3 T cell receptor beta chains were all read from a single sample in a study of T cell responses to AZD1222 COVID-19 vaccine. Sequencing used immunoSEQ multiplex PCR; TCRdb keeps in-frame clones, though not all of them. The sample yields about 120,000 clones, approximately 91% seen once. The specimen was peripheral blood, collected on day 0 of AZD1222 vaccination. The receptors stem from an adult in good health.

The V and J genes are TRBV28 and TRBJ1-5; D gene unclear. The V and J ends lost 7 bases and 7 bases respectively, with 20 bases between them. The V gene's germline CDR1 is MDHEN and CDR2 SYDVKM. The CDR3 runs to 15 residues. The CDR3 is CASTPAIGARQPQHF. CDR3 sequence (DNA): TGTGCCAGCACTCCGGCGATTGGAGCGAGGCAGCCCCAGCATTTT.

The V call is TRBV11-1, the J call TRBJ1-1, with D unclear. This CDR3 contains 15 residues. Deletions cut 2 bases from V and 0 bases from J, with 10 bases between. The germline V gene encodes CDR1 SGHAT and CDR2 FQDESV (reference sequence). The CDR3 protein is CASSLLNSLNTEAFF. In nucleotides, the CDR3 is TGTGCCAGCAGCTTATTAAACAGCCTGAACACTGAAGCTTTCTTT. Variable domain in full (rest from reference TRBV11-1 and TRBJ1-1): EAEVAQSPRYKITEKSQAVAFWCDPISGHATLYWYRQILGQGPELLVQFQDESVVDDSQLPKDRFSAERLKGVDSTLKIQPAELGDSAMYLCASSLLNSLNTEAFFGQGTRLTVV.

The CDR3 here is CASSAIGTSTGELFF. CDR3 DNA: TGTGCCAGCAGCGCAATCGGGACTTCTACCGGGGAGCTGTTTTTT. This chain uses TRBV14 with TRBJ2-2, with D tentatively TRBD2 (6 bases). CDR3 length: 15 amino acids. Trimming stripped 5 bases from V and 5 bases from J, with 15 bases between. CDR1 SGHDN and CDR2 FVKESK come from the germline V gene.